The 14 T cell receptor beta chains presented below share a single source sample, sequenced in a study of T cell responses to AZD1222 COVID-19 vaccine. Produced via immunoSEQ multiplex PCR; TCRdb's table is partial and in-frame only. Of 100,000 or so clones in the sample, around nine tenths were seen once. Material: peripheral blood, obtained on day 0 of AZD1222 vaccination. These receptors originate from an adult in good health.

This chain joins TRBV29-1 and TRBJ2-7; TRBD1 or TRBD2 may be the D gene (5 bases each). The CDR3 totals 13 residues. In germline, CDR1 is SQVTM, CDR2 ANQGSEA. Trimming shortened V by 7 bases and J by 2 bases, and 15 bases separated the two germline ends. CDR3 sequence: CSAQPGPTYEQYF. CDR3 DNA: TGCAGCGCCCAGCCGGGACCGACCTACGAGCAGTACTTC.

The genes are TRBV9 and TRBJ2-1, with D hard to call. The CDR3 totals 17 residues. Deletions cut 3 bases from V and 2 bases from J, with 18 bases between. Germline CDR1 and CDR2: SGDLS and YYNGEE. CDR3 in amino acids: CASSAVRREAAYNEQFF. Written as DNA, the CDR3 is TGTGCCAGCAGCGCCGTACGAAGAGAGGCAGCCTACAATGAGCAGTTCTTC.

The chain is built from TRBV18 and TRBJ1-1; no reliable D call. Trimming left V 3 bases short and J 5 bases short, with 10 bases between. CDR3 length: 13 residues. Looked up from germline, CDR1 is KGHSH and CDR2 is LQKENI. CDR3 sequence: CASSPQHRTEAFF. In DNA, the CDR3 is TGTGCCAGCTCACCGCAACATAGGACTGAAGCTTTCTTT.

V usage is TRBV11-2 and J usage is TRBJ2-7; TRBD1 is a possible D gene (5 bases). Per germline, CDR1 SGHAT and CDR2 FQNNGV. Trimming pared 2 bases from V and 4 bases from J, leaving 12 bases between. The CDR3 length is 14 residues. CDR3 sequence: CASSLNQGSYEQYF. The CDR3 region has the DNA TGTGCCAGCAGCTTAAACCAGGGTTCGTACGAGCAGTACTTC.

The V gene is TRBV19, the J gene TRBJ1-4, with TRBD1 as a possible D gene (5 bases). Germline CDR1 LNHDA, CDR2 SQIVND (reference sequence). The V gene lost 1 base and the J gene lost 3 bases, with 12 bases spanning the gap. The CDR3 loop spans 16 amino acids. The CDR3 loop is CASSIGFSGPNEKLFF. The CDR3 DNA sequence: TGTGCCAGTAGTATAGGCTTCTCGGGACCTAATGAAAAACTGTTTTTT. The whole variable domain, filled in from reference TRBV19 and TRBJ1-4, reads DGGITQSPKYLFRKEGQNVTLSCEQNLNHDAMYWYRQDPGQGLRLIYYSQIVNDFQKGDIAEGYSVSREKKESFPLTVTSAQKNPTAFYLCASSIGFSGPNEKLFFGSGTQLSVL.

The genes are TRBV28 and TRBJ1-1, with TRBD1 as a possible D gene (5 bases). Germline assignment: CDR1 MDHEN and CDR2 SYDVKM. The CDR3 length is 14 residues. Trimming shortened V by 6 bases and J by 0 bases, and 11 bases separated the two germline ends. The CDR3 nucleotides read TGTGCCAGCAGAGCCCCGGGGGTGAACACTGAAGCTTTCTTT. Translation gives CASRAPGVNTEAFF.

The sample holds a few counts of this clone. The gene calls are TRBV2 and TRBJ2-1, with 11 positions matching TRBD2. The germline CDR1 and CDR2 sequences are SNHLY and FYNNEI. The CDR3 has 15 amino acids. V lost 2 bases to trimming and J lost 7 bases; unmatched junction nucleotides: 4. The CDR3 bases are TGTGCCAGCAGTGAATGGATAGCGGGAGGGAATGAGCAGTTCTTC. Its translation: CASSEWIAGGNEQFF.

The chain links TRBV7-9 to TRBJ2-4; D might be TRBD1 (6 bases). With 5 bases removed from V and 3 bases from J, the gap between germline ends came to 17 bases. Per the germline V gene, CDR1 is SEHNR and CDR2 is FQNEAQ (reference sequence). The CDR3 is 16 residues long. The CDR3 DNA follows: TGTGCCAGCAGCCTATCCCCTGCAGGGGACAAAAACATTCAGTACTTC. Protein sequence: CASSLSPAGDKNIQYF.

Only one count was recorded for this clone. The CDR3 is CASSSPGQGAWGLFF. Written as DNA, the CDR3 is TGTGCCAGTTCCTCCCCGGGACAGGGGGCGTGGGGGCTGTTTTTT. The chain couples TRBV19 to TRBJ2-2; 12 nucleotides line up with TRBD1. CDR3 size: 15 residues. V dropped 8 bases and J dropped 13; count of bases not matched to a gene: 14. Germline-derived CDR1 and CDR2 are LNHDA and SQIVND (reference sequence). The full variable domain, with the rest looked up from reference TRBV19 and TRBJ2-2, is DGGITQSPKYLFRKEGQNVTLSCEQNLNHDAMYWYRQDPGQGLRLIYYSQIVNDFQKGDIAEGYSVSREKKESFPLTVTSAQKNPTAFYLCASSSPGQGAWGLFFGEGSRLTVL.

This chain connects TRBV19 to TRBJ1-6; 7 bases align to TRBD1. Germline CDR1 is LNHDA and CDR2 is SQIVND (reference sequence). The V and J ends lost 7 bases and 6 bases, in that order; junction bases with no gene match: 12. The CDR3 runs 16 residues. The CDR3 spells CASTFTRDRVNSPLHF. The DNA for the CDR3 is TGTGCCAGTACTTTCACCCGGGACAGAGTTAATTCACCCCTCCACTTT.

This clone was recorded only once. The chain combines TRBV5-1 with TRBJ2-7; TRBD2 aligns across 7 bases. After removal of 0 bases from V and 5 bases from J, the junction contained 5 bases not matched to a gene. CDR1 is SGHRS, CDR2 YFSETQ, per germline. The CDR3 runs to 14 residues. CDR3 loop: CASSLVRGSHEQYF. The CDR3 DNA follows: TGCGCCAGCAGCTTGGTGCGCGGGAGCCACGAGCAGTACTTC.

This rearrangement joins TRBV29-1 to TRBJ1-5; D is perhaps TRBD1 (6 bases). Germline V gene data show CDR1 as SQVTM and CDR2 as ANQGSEA. V was pared by 4 bases and J by 4 bases, with 11 bases between. The CDR3 has 13 residues. CDR3: CSVGGDKNQPQHF. The CDR3 DNA is TGCAGCGTTGGGGGGGACAAAAATCAGCCCCAGCATTTT.

The chain is built from TRBV29-1 and TRBJ1-2, with a tentative D call TRBD1 (5 bases). The V gene lost 2 bases and the J gene lost 8 bases, with 18 bases spanning the gap. Germline V gene data show CDR1 as SQVTM and CDR2 as ANQGSEA. The CDR3 covers 14 residues. This CDR3 reads CSVELGLNLAGYTF. The CDR3 coding sequence is TGCAGCGTTGAATTGGGACTCAATTTGGCAGGCTACACCTTC.

The V gene is TRBV18, the J gene TRBJ2-7; the D gene is possibly TRBD2 (5 bases). With 6 bases removed from V and 3 bases from J, the gap between germline ends came to 12 bases. Germline-derived CDR1 and CDR2 are KGHSH and LQKENI. The CDR3 consists of 13 residues. The CDR3 bases are TGTGCCAGCTCCCCTACCCGGGGCTACGAGCAGTACTTC. Its translation is CASSPTRGYEQYF.